This T cell receptor beta chain was captured in a study of Graves' ophthalmopathy and Graves' hyperthyroidism (dated by TCRdb to between 2018 and 2020). Notes on the research overall: Peripheral blood was collected before any treatment was given, at the time of initial diagnosis. To tell Graves' ophthalmopathy apart from Graves' hyperthyroidism, and to predict which patients would progress to ophthalmopathy, the study relied on TCR beta repertoire signatures. In total, 135 blood samples were TCR-sequenced: 43 ophthalmopathy, roughly 77 hyperthyroidism and roughly 17 hyperthyroidism-to-ophthalmopathy patients. A discovery set of 100 patients (43 ophthalmopathy, approximately 58 stable hyperthyroidism) was enrolled to explore V-J signatures distinguishing ophthalmopathy from hyperthyroidism. The independent validation cohort included approximately 19 hyperthyroidism patients plus 17 patients who later progressed from hyperthyroidism to ophthalmopathy. In roughly six hyperthyroidism patients, the T-cell repertoire of thyroid tissue was compared with the T-cell repertoire of blood. Once sampling was done, hyperthyroidism patients were given methimazole at a starting dose of 30 mg daily, while ophthalmopathy patients were given high-dose intravenous methylprednisolone. The full study reports these points: In validation, the model predicted ophthalmopathy progression with about 70% sensitivity and roughly 72% specificity; around twelve predicted patients were CT-confirmed with GO in a median of around 6.5 months. Most of the expanded thyroid clonotypes with a frequency above 0.001 were also detected in blood, and it was suggested that the thyroid immune response may be reflected by blood repertoires. No statistical method was used to set the sample size in advance, and the investigators knew which group each participant was assigned to. The 13-signature model separated ophthalmopathy from stable hyperthyroidism with approximately 90% sensitivity and around 81% specificity in cross-validation, and 80%/75% in the test set.

Patients with ophthalmopathy had moderately to severely active disease, with a Clinical Activity Score of 3 or more, a NOSPECS grade of 4 or more, and a disease duration of less than 3 months. Anyone with other autoimmune diseases, uncontrolled infections, pregnancy or lactation was excluded from the study. Diagnosis relied on clinical symptoms, serum thyroxine, TRAb, thyroid ultrasound and orbital computed tomography. Ficoll-Paque density gradient centrifugation was used to isolate PBMCs from 8.5 to 10 ml of fresh peripheral blood. Trizol reagent was used to extract the total RNA, and its quality was then checked on an Agilent 2100 Bioanalyzer. As for this clonotype: What this receptor recognizes is not known. No quality values exist for individual bases; no much larger clone is one base distant.

For repertoire sequencing, the TCR beta CDR3 regions were amplified from RNA transcripts. The first round of RT-PCR was done with HTBI primers and the Qiagen OneStep RT-PCR kit, and was followed by a second round of multiplex PCR, then size selection and purification. The libraries underwent paired-end sequencing with 100 bp reads on an Illumina HiSeq2000. As for how the authors treated the data: SOAPnuke was used to process the reads, throwing out any read that had adapters, had uncalled bases, had a mean Phred below 15, or lacked an exact constant-primer or identifier match. High-quality paired reads were merged with COPE v1.2.5. Each unique nucleotide sequence was defined as a clonotype, and clonotypes were aligned to IMGT TRB V, D and J references with MiTCR v1.1. The analysis was limited to V-J combinations with a frequency above 0.0001, which together covered approximately 99% of repertoires. For each V-J combination, a TCR clonal expansion and chaos score was defined as the ratio of F50 clonal expansion to chaos observed in the TCRdist matrix. Features were reduced by Welch's t-statistics and random forest to more than 10 V-J combinations, which fed a naive Bayes classifier. Thyroid-blood repertoire similarity was quantified with the Morisita-Horn index. The public reads were quality trimmed at Q25 with fastp and then assembled into clones with MiXCR by TCRdb, keeping productive beta chains. Each CDR3 protein appears once, grouped with its most common genes and DNA. Here the V and J calls rest on TCRdb's processing, not on the authors' analysis. The sample table contains 650,000 to 800,000 distinct CDR3 sequences; only one count was recorded for more than 40% of them. The ten biggest clones cover roughly 3% of the sample.

Sequences SGHVS (CDR1) and FNYEAQ (CDR2) are obtained from the germline V gene. Germline trimming amounts to 6 bases on V and 2 bases on J, with 6 as the count of junction bases outside the gene matches. The CDR3 measures 14 amino acids from cysteine to phenylalanine. The entry retains the CDR3 DNA only, 42 bases that are in frame from base 1. The chain is made from TRBV7-6 and TRBJ1-1; 7 central nucleotides agree with TRBD1. The specimen was peripheral blood. This sequence was found in an adult man with Graves' ophthalmopathy. In nucleotides, the sequence is TGTGCCAGCAGAGACTACAGGGGCAACACTGAAGCTTTCTTT. This yields the protein CASRDYRGNTEAFF.